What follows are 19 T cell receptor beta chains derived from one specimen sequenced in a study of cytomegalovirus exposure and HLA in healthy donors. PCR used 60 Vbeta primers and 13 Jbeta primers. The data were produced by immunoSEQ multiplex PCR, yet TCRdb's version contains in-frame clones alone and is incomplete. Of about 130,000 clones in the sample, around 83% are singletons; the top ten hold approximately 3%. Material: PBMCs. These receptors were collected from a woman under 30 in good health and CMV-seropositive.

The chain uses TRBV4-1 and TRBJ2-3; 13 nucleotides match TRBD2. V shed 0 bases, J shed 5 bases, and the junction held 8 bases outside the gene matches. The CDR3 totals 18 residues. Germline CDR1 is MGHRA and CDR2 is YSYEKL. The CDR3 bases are TGCGCCAGCAGCCAAGATAGAACTAGCGGGGGGGCAGGAGATACGCAGTATTTT. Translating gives CASSQDRTSGGAGDTQYF.

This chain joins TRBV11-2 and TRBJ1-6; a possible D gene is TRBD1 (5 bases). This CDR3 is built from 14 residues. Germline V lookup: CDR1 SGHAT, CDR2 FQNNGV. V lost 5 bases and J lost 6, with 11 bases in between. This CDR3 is CASSPGQANSPLHF. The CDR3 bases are TGTGCCAGCAGCCCAGGGCAGGCTAATTCACCCCTCCACTTT.

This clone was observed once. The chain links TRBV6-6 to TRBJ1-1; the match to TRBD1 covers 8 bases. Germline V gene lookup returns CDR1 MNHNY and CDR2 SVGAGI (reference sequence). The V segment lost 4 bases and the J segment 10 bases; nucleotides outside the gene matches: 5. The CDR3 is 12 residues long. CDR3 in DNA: TGTGCCAGCAGTTCGGGACAGGCCCCAGCTTTCTTT. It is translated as CASSSGQAPAFF.

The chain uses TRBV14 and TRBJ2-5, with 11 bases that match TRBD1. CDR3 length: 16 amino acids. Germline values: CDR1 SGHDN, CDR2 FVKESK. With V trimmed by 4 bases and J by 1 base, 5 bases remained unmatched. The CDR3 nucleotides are TGTGCCAGCAGCCGAGGGGACAGGGGGTTCCAAGAGACCCAGTACTTC. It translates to CASSRGDRGFQETQYF.

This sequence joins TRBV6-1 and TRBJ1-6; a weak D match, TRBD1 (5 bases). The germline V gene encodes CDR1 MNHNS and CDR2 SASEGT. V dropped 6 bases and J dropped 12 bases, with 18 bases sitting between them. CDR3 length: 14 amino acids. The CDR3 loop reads CASRDPPGQGPLHF. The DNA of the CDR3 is TGTGCCAGCAGGGATCCCCCGGGCCAGGGACCCCTCCACTTT.

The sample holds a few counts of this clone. The CDR3 nucleotides are TGTGCCATCGGAACCGGGACAGTGTACAATGAGCAGTTCTTC. This codes for CAIGTGTVYNEQFF. J is TRBJ2-1 and V is TRBV10-3, with 7 nucleotides matching TRBD1. Germline values: CDR1 ENHRY, CDR2 SYGVKD. The CDR3 totals 14 residues. J lost 4 bases, V lost 8 bases, and 8 bases had no gene match.

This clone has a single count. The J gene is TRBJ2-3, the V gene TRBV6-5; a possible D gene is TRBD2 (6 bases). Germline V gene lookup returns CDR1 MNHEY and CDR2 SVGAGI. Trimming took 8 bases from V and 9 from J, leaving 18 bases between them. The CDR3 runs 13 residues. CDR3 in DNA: TGTGCCAGCTGCTCTAGTTTGGCGGGAACGCAGTATTTT. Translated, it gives CASCSSLAGTQYF.

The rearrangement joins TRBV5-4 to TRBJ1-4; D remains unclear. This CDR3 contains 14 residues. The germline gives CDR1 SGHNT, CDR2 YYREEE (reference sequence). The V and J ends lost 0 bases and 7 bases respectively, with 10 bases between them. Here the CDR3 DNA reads TGTGCCAGCAGCTTGGGTCAGGAGGGTGAAAAACTGTTTTTT. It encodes CASSLGQEGEKLFF. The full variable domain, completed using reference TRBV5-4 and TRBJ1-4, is ETGVTQSPTHLIKTRGQQVTLRCSSQSGHNTVSWYQQALGQGPQFIFQYYREEENGRGNFPPRFSGLQFPNYSSELNVNALELDDSALYLCASSLGQEGEKLFFGSGTQLSVL.

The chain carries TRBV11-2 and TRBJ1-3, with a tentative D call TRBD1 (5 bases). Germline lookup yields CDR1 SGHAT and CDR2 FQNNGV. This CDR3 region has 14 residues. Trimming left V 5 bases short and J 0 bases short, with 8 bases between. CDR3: CASSAGYSGNTIYF. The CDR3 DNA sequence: TGTGCCAGCAGCGCAGGGTACTCTGGAAACACCATATATTTT.

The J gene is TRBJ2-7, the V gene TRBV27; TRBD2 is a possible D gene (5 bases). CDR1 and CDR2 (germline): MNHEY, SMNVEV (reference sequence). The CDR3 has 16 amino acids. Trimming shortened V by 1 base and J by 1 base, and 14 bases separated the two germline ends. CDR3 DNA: TGTGCCAGCAGTTTATTGGCGGCTAGCATTTCCTACGAGCAGTACTTC. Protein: CASSLLAASISYEQYF.

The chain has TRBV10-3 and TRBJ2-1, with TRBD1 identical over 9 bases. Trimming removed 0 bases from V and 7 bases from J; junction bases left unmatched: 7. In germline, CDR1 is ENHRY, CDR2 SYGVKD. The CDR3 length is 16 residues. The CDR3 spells CAISESAGQGTNEQFF. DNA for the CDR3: TGTGCCATCAGTGAGTCGGCCGGACAGGGGACGAATGAGCAGTTCTTC.

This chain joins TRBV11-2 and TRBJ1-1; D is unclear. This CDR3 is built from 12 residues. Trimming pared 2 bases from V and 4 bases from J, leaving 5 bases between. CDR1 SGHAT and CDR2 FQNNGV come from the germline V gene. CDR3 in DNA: TGTGCCAGCAGCTTACGGAGCACTGAAGCTTTCTTT. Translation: CASSLRSTEAFF.

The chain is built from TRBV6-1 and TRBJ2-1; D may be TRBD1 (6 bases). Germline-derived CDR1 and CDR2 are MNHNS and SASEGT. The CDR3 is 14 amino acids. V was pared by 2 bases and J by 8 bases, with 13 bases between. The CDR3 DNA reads TGTGCCAGCAGTGAAAGGTACAGGGCAGATGAGCAGTTCTTC. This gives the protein CASSERYRADEQFF.

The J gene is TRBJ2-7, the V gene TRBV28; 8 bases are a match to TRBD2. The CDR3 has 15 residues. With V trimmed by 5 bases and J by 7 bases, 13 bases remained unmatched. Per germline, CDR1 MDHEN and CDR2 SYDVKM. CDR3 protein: CASSPQGSGVGEQYF. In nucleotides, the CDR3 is TGTGCCAGCAGTCCGCAGGGTAGCGGGGTGGGGGAGCAGTACTTC.

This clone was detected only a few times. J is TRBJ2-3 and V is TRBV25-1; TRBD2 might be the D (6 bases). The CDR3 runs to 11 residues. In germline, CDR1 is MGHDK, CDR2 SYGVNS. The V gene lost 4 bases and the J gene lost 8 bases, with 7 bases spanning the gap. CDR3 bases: TGTGCCAGCAGTGTCGGGGGTACGCAGTATTTT. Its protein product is CASSVGGTQYF.

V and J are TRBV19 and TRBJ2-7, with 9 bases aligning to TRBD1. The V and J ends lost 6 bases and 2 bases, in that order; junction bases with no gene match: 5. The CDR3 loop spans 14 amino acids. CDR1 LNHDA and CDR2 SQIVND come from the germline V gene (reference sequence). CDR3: CASRTGQGPYEQYF. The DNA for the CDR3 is TGTGCCAGTAGGACGGGACAGGGCCCCTACGAGCAGTACTTC.

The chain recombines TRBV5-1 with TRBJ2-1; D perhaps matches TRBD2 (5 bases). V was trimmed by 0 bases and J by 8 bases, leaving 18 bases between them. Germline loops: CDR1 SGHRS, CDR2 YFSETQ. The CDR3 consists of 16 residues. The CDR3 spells CASSLGAQAGGDEQFF. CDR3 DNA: TGCGCCAGCAGCTTGGGGGCGCAGGCGGGCGGTGATGAGCAGTTCTTC.

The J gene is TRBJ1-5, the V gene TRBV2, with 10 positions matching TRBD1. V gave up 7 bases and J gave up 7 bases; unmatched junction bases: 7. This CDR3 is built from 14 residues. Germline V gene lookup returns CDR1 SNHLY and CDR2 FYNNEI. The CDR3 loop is CASTRQGAEQPQHF. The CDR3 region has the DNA TGTGCCAGCACCAGACAGGGGGCAGAACAGCCCCAGCATTTT. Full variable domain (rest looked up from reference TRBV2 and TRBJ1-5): EPEVTQTPSHQVTQMGQEVILRCVPISNHLYFYWYRQILGQKVEFLVSFYNNEISEKSEIFDDQFSVERPDGSNFTLKIRSTKLEDSAMYFCASTRQGAEQPQHFGDGTRLSIL.

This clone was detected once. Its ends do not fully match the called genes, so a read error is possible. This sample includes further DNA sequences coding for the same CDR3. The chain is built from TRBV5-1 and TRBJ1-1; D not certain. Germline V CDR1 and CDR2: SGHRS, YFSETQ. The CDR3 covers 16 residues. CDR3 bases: TGCGCCAGTAGCTTTGGTACCAGCGTAATGAACACTGAAGCTTTCTTT. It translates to CASSFGTSVMNTEAFF.